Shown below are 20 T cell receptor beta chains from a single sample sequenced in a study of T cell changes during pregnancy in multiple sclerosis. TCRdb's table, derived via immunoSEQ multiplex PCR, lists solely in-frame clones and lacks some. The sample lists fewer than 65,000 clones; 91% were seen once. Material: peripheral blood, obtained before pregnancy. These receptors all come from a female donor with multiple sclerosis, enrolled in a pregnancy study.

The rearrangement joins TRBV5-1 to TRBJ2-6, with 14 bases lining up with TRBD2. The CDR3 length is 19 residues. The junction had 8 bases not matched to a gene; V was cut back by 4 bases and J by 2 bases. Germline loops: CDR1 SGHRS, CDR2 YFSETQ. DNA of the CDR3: TGCGCCAGCAGCCACCGGACTAGCGGGGGGATGGCTGGGGCCAACGTCCTGACTTTC. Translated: CASSHRTSGGMAGANVLTF.

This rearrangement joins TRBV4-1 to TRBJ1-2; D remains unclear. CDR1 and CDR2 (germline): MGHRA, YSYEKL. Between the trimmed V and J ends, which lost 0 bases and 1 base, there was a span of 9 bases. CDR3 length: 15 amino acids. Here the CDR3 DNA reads TGCGCCAGCAGCCAAGAGAGACACCTTAACTATGGCTACACCTTC. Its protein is CASSQERHLNYGYTF.

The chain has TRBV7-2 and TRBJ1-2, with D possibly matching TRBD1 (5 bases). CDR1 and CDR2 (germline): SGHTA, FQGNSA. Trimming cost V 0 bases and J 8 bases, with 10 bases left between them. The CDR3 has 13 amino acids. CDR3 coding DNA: TGTGCCAGCAGCTTAGCCCTTACAGGAGGCTACACCTTC. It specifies CASSLALTGGYTF.

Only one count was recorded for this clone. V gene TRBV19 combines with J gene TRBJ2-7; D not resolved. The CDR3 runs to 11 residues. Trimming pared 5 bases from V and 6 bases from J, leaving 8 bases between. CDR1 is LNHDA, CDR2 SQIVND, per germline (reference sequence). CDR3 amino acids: CASSDNSEQYF. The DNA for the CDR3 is TGTGCCAGTAGTGATAACAGCGAGCAGTACTTC.

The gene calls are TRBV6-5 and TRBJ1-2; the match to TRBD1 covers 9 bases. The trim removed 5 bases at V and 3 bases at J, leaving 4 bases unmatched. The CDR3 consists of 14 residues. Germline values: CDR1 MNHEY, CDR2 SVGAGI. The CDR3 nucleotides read TGTGCCAGCAGTAACAGGGGGCGCGACTATGGCTACACCTTC. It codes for CASSNRGRDYGYTF.

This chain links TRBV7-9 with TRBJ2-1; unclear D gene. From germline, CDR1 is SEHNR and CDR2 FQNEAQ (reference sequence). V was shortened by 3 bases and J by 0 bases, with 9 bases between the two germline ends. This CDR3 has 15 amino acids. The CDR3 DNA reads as TGTGCCAGCAGCTTGCCGGCGGTCTCCTACAATGAGCAGTTCTTC. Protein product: CASSLPAVSYNEQFF.

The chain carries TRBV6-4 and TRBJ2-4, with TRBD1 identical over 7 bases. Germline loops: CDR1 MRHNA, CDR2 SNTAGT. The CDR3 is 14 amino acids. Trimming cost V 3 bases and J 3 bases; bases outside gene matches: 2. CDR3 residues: CASSEGDSKNIQYF. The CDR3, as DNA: TGTGCCAGCAGTGAGGGGGACAGCAAAAACATTCAGTACTTC.

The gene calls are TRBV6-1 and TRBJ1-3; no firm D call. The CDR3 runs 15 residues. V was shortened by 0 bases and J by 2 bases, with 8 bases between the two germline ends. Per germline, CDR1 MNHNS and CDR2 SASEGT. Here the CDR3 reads CASSEALTTGNTIYF. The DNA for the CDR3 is TGTGCCAGCAGTGAAGCGCTCACAACTGGAAACACCATATATTTT.

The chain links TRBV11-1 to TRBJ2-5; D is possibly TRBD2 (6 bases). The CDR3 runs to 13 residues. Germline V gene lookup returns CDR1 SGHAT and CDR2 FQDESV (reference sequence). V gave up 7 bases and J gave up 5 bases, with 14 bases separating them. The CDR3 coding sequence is TGTGCCAGCACCCTCCGGGGGACGGAGACCCAGTACTTC. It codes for CASTLRGTETQYF.

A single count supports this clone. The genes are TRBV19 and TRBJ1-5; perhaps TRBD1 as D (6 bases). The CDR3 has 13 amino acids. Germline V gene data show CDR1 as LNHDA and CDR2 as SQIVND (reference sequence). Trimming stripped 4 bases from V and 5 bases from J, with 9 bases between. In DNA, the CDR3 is TGTGCCAGTAGTAGGACAGCATATCAGCCCCAGCATTTT. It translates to CASSRTAYQPQHF. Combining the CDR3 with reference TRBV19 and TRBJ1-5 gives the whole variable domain DGGITQSPKYLFRKEGQNVTLSCEQNLNHDAMYWYRQDPGQGLRLIYYSQIVNDFQKGDIAEGYSVSREKKESFPLTVTSAQKNPTAFYLCASSRTAYQPQHFGDGTRLSIL.

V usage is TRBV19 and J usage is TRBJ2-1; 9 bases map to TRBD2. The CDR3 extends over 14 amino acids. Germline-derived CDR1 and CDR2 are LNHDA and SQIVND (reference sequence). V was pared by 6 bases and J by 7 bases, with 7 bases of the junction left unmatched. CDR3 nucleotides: TGTGCCAGTAGGCCAGCGGGGGGACTGAATGAGCAGTTCTTC. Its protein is CASRPAGGLNEQFF.

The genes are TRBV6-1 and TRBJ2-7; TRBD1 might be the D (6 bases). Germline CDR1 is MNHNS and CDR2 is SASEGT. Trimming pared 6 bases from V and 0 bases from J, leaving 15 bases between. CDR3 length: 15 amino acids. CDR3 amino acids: CASRVNWDNSYEQYF. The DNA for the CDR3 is TGTGCCAGCAGGGTTAACTGGGACAACTCCTACGAGCAGTACTTC.

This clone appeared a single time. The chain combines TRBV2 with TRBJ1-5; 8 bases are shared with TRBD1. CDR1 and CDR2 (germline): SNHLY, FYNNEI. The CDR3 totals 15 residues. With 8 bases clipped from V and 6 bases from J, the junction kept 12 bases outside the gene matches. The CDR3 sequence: CASGDRDRNSQPQHF. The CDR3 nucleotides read TGTGCCAGCGGGGACCGGGACAGGAACTCTCAGCCCCAGCATTTT.

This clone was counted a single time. CDR3 protein: CASSPRGTGMDYEQYF. The CDR3 DNA reads TGTGCCAGCAGCCCCCGGGGGACAGGGATGGACTACGAGCAGTACTTC. The chain links TRBV13 to TRBJ2-7, with 9 bases identical to TRBD1. Germline V gene sequence: CDR1 PRHDT, CDR2 FYEKMQ (reference sequence). This CDR3 has 16 amino acids. Losses at the gene ends were 5 bases for V and 3 bases for J; bases not matched to a gene: 11.

CDR3 region: CASSVQGVKETQYF. DNA for the CDR3: TGTGCCAGCAGCGTACAGGGGGTAAAAGAGACCCAGTACTTC. The chain couples TRBV9 to TRBJ2-5; 7 nucleotides agree with TRBD1. This CDR3 has 14 residues. Germline V lookup: CDR1 SGDLS, CDR2 YYNGEE. V was pared by 1 base and J by 3 bases, with 3 bases of the junction left unmatched.

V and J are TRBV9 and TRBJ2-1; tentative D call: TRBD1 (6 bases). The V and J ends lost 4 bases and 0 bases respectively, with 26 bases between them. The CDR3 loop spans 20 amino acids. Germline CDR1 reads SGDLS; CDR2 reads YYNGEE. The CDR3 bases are TGTGCCAGCAGCCTAGGGAGAAGACAGGCGCTATGGAGCTCCTACAATGAGCAGTTCTTC. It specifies CASSLGRRQALWSSYNEQFF.

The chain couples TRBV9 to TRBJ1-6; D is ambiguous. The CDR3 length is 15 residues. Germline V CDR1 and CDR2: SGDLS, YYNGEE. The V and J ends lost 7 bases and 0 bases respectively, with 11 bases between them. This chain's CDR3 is CASAPNFSYNSPLHF. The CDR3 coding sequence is TGTGCCAGCGCGCCTAACTTCTCCTATAATTCACCCCTCCACTTT.

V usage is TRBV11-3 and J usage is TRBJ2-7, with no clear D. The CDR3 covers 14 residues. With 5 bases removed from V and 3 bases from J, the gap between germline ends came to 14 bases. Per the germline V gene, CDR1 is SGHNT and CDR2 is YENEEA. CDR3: CASSPAPSSYEQYF. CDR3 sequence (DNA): TGTGCCAGCAGCCCTGCGCCCTCGAGCTACGAGCAGTACTTC.

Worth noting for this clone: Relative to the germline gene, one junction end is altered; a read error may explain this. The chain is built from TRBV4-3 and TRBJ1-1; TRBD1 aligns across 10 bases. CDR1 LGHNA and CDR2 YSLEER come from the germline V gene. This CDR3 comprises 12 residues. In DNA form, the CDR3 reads TGCGCCAGCAGCCAAGCGGGACAGGGGTTACAATTT. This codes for CASSQAGQGLQF.

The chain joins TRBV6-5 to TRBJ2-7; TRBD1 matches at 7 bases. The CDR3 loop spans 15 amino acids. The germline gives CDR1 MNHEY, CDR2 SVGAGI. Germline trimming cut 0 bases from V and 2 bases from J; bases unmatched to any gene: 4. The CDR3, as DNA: TGTGCCAGCAGTTACTCCCGGGACAGTCCCTACGAGCAGTACTTC. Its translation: CASSYSRDSPYEQYF.